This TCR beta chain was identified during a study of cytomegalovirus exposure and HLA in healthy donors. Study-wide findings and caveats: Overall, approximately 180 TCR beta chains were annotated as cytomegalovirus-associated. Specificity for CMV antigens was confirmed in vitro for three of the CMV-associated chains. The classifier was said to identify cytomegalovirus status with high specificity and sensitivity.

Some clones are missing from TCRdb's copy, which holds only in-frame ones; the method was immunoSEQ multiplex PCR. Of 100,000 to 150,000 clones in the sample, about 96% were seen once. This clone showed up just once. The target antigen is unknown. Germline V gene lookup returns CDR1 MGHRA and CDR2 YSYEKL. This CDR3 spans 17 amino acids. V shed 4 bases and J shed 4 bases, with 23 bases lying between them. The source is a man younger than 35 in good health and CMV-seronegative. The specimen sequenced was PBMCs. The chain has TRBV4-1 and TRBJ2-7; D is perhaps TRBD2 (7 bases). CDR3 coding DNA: TGCGCCAGCAGCCCCGGAGGGGGGCGGGAGTTAAGATACGAGCAGTACTTC. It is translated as CASSPGGGRELRYEQYF.